These 7 T cell receptor beta chains were sequenced from one sample in a study of neoadjuvant anti-PD-1 for oral cavity cancer. Some clones are missing from TCRdb's copy, which holds only in-frame ones; the method was immunoSEQ multiplex PCR. The sample shows several thousand clones, 66% of them seen only once. The sample in question was tumor tissue, obtained before nivolumab (anti-PD-1) treatment. All receptors come from a person aged 35-79 years with oral cavity squamous cell carcinoma.

The V gene is TRBV7-3, the J gene TRBJ1-2, with 8 bases that match TRBD1. The germline V gene has CDR1 SGHTA and CDR2 FQGTGA. The CDR3 runs 14 residues. The V gene end was trimmed by 4 bases and the J gene end by 7 bases; junction bases not matched to a gene: 8. The CDR3 nucleotides are TGTGCCAGCAGCTCCCGGACAGGGCTTGGTGGCTACACCTTC. Encoded protein: CASSSRTGLGGYTF.

The rearrangement joins TRBV28 to TRBJ2-1; D may be TRBD1 or TRBD2 (6 bases each). The CDR3 sequence is 14 residues long. Germline-derived CDR1 and CDR2 are MDHEN and SYDVKM. The V end was cut by 6 bases, the J end by 10 bases, with 19 bases between. The CDR3 sequence: CASRVRGVYKEQFF. The CDR3 DNA sequence: TGTGCCAGCAGAGTTAGGGGGGTTTATAAGGAGCAGTTCTTC.

This chain joins TRBV18 and TRBJ2-6, with D hard to call. V was shortened by 3 bases and J by 0 bases, with 18 bases between the two germline ends. The germline CDR1 and CDR2 sequences are KGHSH and LQKENI. This CDR3 region has 19 residues. DNA of the CDR3: TGTGCCAGCTCACCTACCCAGGAGACGGGTGGCTCTGGGGCCAACGTCCTGACTTTC. Residues: CASSPTQETGGSGANVLTF.

The chain employs TRBV5-8 and TRBJ2-6; no clear D gene. This CDR3 is built from 15 residues. Trimming took 3 bases from V and 0 from J, leaving 7 bases between them. Germline CDR1 and CDR2: SGHTS and YDEGEE. The CDR3 reads CASSSTSSGANVLTF. In DNA form, the CDR3 reads TGTGCCAGCAGCTCGACCAGCTCTGGGGCCAACGTCCTGACTTTC.

The V call is TRBV7-2, the J call TRBJ2-5, with 10 bases lining up with TRBD2. The junction had 11 bases not matched to a gene; V was cut back by 5 bases and J by 2 bases. The CDR3 totals 17 residues. CDR1 is SGHTA, CDR2 FQGNSA, per germline. The CDR3 region has the DNA TGTGCCAGCAGCCACCGACTAGCGGGCTTACATCAAGAGACCCAGTACTTC. Encoded protein: CASSHRLAGLHQETQYF.

The CDR3 DNA sequence: TGTGCCAGCAGCGTAGGGACTAGCGGGACGGAAGGCGAGCAGTACTTC. It yields the protein CASSVGTSGTEGEQYF. The rearrangement joins TRBV9 to TRBJ2-7, with 12 nucleotides matching TRBD2. CDR1 SGDLS and CDR2 YYNGEE come from the germline V gene. The CDR3 covers 16 residues. The V gene end was trimmed by 0 bases and the J gene end by 6 bases; junction bases not matched to a gene: 7.

The chain recombines TRBV11-2 with TRBJ2-1; 7 positions match TRBD2. The CDR3 runs to 16 residues. Germline CDR1 and CDR2: SGHAT and FQNNGV. The ends lost 5 bases at V and 3 bases at J; junction bases unmatched: 10. The CDR3 sequence is CASSPLTSAIYNEQFF. For the CDR3, the DNA is TGTGCCAGCAGCCCGCTTACTAGCGCCATCTACAATGAGCAGTTCTTC. The whole variable domain, remainder taken from reference TRBV11-2 and TRBJ2-1, is EAGVAQSPRYKIIEKRQSVAFWCNPISGHATLYWYQQILGQGPKLLIQFQNNGVVDDSQLPKDRFSAERLKGVDSTLKIQPAKLEDSAVYLCASSPLTSAIYNEQFFGPGTRLTVL.